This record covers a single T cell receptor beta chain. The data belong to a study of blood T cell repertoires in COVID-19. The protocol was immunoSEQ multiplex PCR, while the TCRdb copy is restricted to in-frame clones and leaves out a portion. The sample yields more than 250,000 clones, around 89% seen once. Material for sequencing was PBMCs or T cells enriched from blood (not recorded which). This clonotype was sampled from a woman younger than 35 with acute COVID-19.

The CDR3 DNA reads TGCAGCGCTACGGGACAGGGCCGGGATCAGCCCCAGCATTTT. Translated, it gives CSATGQGRDQPQHF. The V gene is TRBV29-1, the J gene TRBJ1-5, with 9 bases identical to TRBD1. The CDR3 spans 14 residues. The junction had 9 bases not matched to a gene; V was cut back by 7 bases and J by 5 bases. Germline values: CDR1 SQVTM, CDR2 ANQGSEA.